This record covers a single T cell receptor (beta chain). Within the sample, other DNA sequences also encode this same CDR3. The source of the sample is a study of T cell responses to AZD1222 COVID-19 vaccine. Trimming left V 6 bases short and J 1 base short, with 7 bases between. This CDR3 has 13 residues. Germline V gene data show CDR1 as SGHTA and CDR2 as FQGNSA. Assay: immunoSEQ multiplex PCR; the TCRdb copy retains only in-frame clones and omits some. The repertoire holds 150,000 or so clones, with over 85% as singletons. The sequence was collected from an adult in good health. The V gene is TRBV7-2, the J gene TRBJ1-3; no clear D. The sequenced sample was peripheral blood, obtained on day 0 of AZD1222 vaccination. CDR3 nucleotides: TGTGCCAGCAGTTTGGTATCTGGAAACACCATATATTTT. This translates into CASSLVSGNTIYF.